The next 19 T cell receptor beta chains were all read from a single sample in a study of blood T cell repertoires in COVID-19. TCRdb keeps only in-frame clones here, not all; method: immunoSEQ multiplex PCR. The sample lists about 220,000 clones, roughly nine tenths seen once, with roughly 10% in the top ten. Sequencing input: peripheral blood. These receptors originate from a woman between 45 and 60 years old with COVID-19, enrolled during active disease.

In its sample, this clone was seen once. The chain has TRBV6-2 or TRBV6-3 and TRBJ1-6; D perhaps matches TRBD1 (6 bases). Trimming pared 0 bases from V and 8 bases from J, leaving 11 bases between. The germline V gene has CDR1 MNHEY and CDR2 SVGEGT. The CDR3 covers 15 residues. CDR3: CASSYSGQGYSPLHF. The CDR3 DNA follows: TGTGCCAGCAGTTACTCCGGCCAGGGGTATTCACCCCTCCACTTT.

This chain joins TRBV29-1 and TRBJ2-1; D may be TRBD2 (5 bases). The CDR3 totals 15 residues. Germline values: CDR1 SQVTM, CDR2 ANQGSEA. The V end was cut by 1 base, the J end by 7 bases, with 17 bases between. The CDR3 sequence: CSVEGPGAGGNEQFF. The CDR3 DNA sequence: TGCAGCGTTGAAGGTCCGGGCGCGGGTGGAAATGAGCAGTTCTTC.

The chain is built from TRBV30 and TRBJ1-2; D call uncertain. Trimming shortened V by 0 bases and J by 2 bases, and 7 bases separated the two germline ends. The CDR3 spans 13 residues. Germline V gene lookup returns CDR1 GTSNPN and CDR2 SVGIG (reference sequence). The CDR3 region has the DNA TGTGCCTGGAGTGTACGAGGGAACTATGGCTACACCTTC. As protein: CAWSVRGNYGYTF.

This chain uses TRBV28 with TRBJ1-1; the D gene is possibly TRBD1 (6 bases). The CDR3 is 11 amino acids. CDR1 MDHEN and CDR2 SYDVKM come from the germline V gene. V dropped 6 bases and J dropped 5 bases, with 7 bases sitting between them. The CDR3 DNA reads TGTGCCAGCAGAGGGGGAACTGAAGCTTTCTTT. Protein product: CASRGGTEAFF. Using reference TRBV28 and TRBJ1-1 for the parts outside the CDR3, the full variable domain is DVKVTQSSRYLVKRTGEKVFLECVQDMDHENMFWYRQDPGLGLRLIYFSYDVKMKEKGDIPEGYSVSREKKERFSLILESASTNQTSMYLCASRGGTEAFFGQGTRLTVV.

The chain uses TRBV30 and TRBJ2-1, with D possibly TRBD1 on 6 matching bases. V lost 1 base, J lost 7 bases, and 11 bases lay in between. Germline V gene data show CDR1 as GTSNPN and CDR2 as SVGIG (reference sequence). The CDR3 is 13 residues long. This CDR3 reads CAWSGGQGNEQFF. The DNA of the CDR3 is TGTGCCTGGAGTGGCGGGCAGGGGAATGAGCAGTTCTTC.

This clone has only one observation. One end of the junction is discordant with germline, which a read error may explain. The chain links TRBV3-1 (or the pseudogene TRBV3-2) to TRBJ2-7, with a tentative D call TRBD1 (6 bases). Germline lookup yields CDR1 LGHDT and CDR2 YNNKEL (reference sequence). The CDR3 covers 11 residues. The CDR3 loop is CASSQRYRVHF. For the CDR3, the DNA is TGTGCCAGCAGCCAGAGGTACAGGGTGCACTTC.

V usage is TRBV19 and J usage is TRBJ2-7; 10 bases agree with TRBD1. V lost 8 bases and J lost 5; bases outside the gene matches: 12. Germline V gene lookup returns CDR1 LNHDA and CDR2 SQIVND (reference sequence). The CDR3 is 15 amino acids. CDR3 DNA: TGTGCCAGTGACCGCCGGGACAGGGGATCCCACGAGCAGTACGTC. Translated, it gives CASDRRDRGSHEQYV.

V usage is TRBV30 and J usage is TRBJ2-2, with D tentatively TRBD2 (6 bases). V dropped 3 bases and J dropped 3 bases, with 17 bases sitting between them. CDR3 length: 16 residues. The germline CDR1 and CDR2 sequences are GTSNPN and SVGIG (reference sequence). This CDR3 reads CAWRTGAGFDTGELFF. The CDR3, as DNA: TGTGCCTGGAGGACTGGCGCGGGGTTTGACACCGGGGAGCTGTTTTTT.

V is TRBV10-3 and J is TRBJ2-1; 7 bases map to TRBD2. The CDR3 length is 11 residues. Trimming cost V 6 bases and J 12 bases; bases outside gene matches: 5. Germline V gene data show CDR1 as ENHRY and CDR2 as SYGVKD. Written as DNA, the CDR3 is TGTGCCATCAGCGGCTCGGGAGGGCAGTTCTTC. This gives the protein CAISGSGGQFF.

Note on this clone: One end of the junction varies from germline; a read error may be responsible. This chain joins TRBV2 and TRBJ2-4; weak D call: TRBD1 (5 bases). The CDR3 has 16 residues. CDR1 is SNHLY and CDR2 is FYNNEI in the germline V gene. CDR3 bases: TGTGCCAGCAGGGTTACAGGTACTGAAGCCCAAAACATTCAGTACTTC. This sequence encodes CASRVTGTEAQNIQYF.

This chain links TRBV18 with TRBJ1-5; a possible D gene is TRBD1 (5 bases). Trimming shortened V by 2 bases and J by 0 bases, and 8 bases separated the two germline ends. Germline V lookup: CDR1 KGHSH, CDR2 LQKENI. The CDR3 runs to 15 residues. Here the CDR3 reads CASSPRQISNQPQHF. The CDR3 DNA is TGTGCCAGCTCACCAAGACAGATTAGCAATCAGCCCCAGCATTTT.

The rearrangement uses TRBV28 and TRBJ1-5; D not certain. Trimming took off 6 bases at V and 0 bases at J, with 15 bases between the two ends. CDR1 is MDHEN, CDR2 SYDVKM, per germline. The CDR3 loop spans 16 amino acids. DNA for the CDR3: TGTGCCAGCAGCTTGGCCCAGAGCGTTAGCAATCAGCCCCAGCATTTT. Amino acid sequence: CASSLAQSVSNQPQHF.

The chain combines TRBV29-1 with TRBJ2-3, with D perhaps matching TRBD2 (6 bases). The ends were cut back, 5 bases at V and 1 base at J, with 13 bases in the middle. Germline lookup yields CDR1 SQVTM and CDR2 ANQGSEA. The CDR3 loop spans 14 amino acids. CDR3 sequence: CSVPRRDRTDTQYF. The CDR3 coding sequence is TGCAGCGTTCCCCGGCGGGACCGCACAGATACGCAGTATTTT.

The chain has TRBV11-3 and TRBJ2-2; 11 bases map to TRBD1. The V and J ends lost 4 bases and 2 bases, in that order; junction bases with no gene match: 6. CDR1 is SGHNT, CDR2 YENEEA, per germline. CDR3 size: 17 residues. CDR3 loop: CASSYRTGGLNTGELFF. CDR3 nucleotides: TGTGCCAGCAGCTATAGGACAGGGGGCCTCAACACCGGGGAGCTGTTTTTT.

The chain joins TRBV2 to TRBJ2-1, with D possibly being TRBD2 (6 bases). The CDR3 spans 13 residues. V was trimmed by 6 bases and J by 4 bases, leaving 10 bases between them. The germline CDR1 and CDR2 sequences are SNHLY and FYNNEI. The CDR3 loop reads CASRDGGYNEQFF. In DNA form, the CDR3 reads TGTGCCAGCAGGGACGGAGGGTACAATGAGCAGTTCTTC. The full variable domain, with the rest looked up from reference TRBV2 and TRBJ2-1, is EPEVTQTPSHQVTQMGQEVILRCVPISNHLYFYWYRQILGQKVEFLVSFYNNEISEKSEIFDDQFSVERPDGSNFTLKIRSTKLEDSAMYFCASRDGGYNEQFFGPGTRLTVL.

The V gene is TRBV24-1, the J gene TRBJ1-5, with no clear D. The ends were cut back, 4 bases at V and 4 bases at J, with 4 bases in the middle. The CDR3 has 12 amino acids. Germline V gene data show CDR1 as KGHDR and CDR2 as SFDVKD. In DNA form, the CDR3 reads TGTGCCACCAGTGAATCGAATCAGCCCCAGCATTTT. Translated: CATSESNQPQHF.

The V and J genes are TRBV28 and TRBJ1-3, with unresolved D. Trimming removed 5 bases at V and 0 bases at J, with 8 bases between. Germline V gene lookup returns CDR1 MDHEN and CDR2 SYDVKM. The CDR3 is 14 amino acids. The CDR3 here is CASSRGISGNTIYF. Here the CDR3 DNA reads TGTGCCAGCAGTCGCGGAATCTCTGGAAACACCATATATTTT.

The rearrangement joins TRBV10-3 to TRBJ2-7; TRBD1 matches 8 bases. Germline assignment: CDR1 ENHRY and CDR2 SYGVKD. CDR3 length: 14 amino acids. Germline trimming cut 11 bases from V and 3 bases from J; bases unmatched to any gene: 12. The CDR3 sequence: CAASRGRGRYEQYF. CDR3 coding DNA: TGTGCCGCTTCGAGGGGCAGGGGGCGCTACGAGCAGTACTTC.

This clone was detected a few times. In DNA, the CDR3 is TGTGCCACCAGCAGAGAGCGGGGGCGGGGCACAGATACGCAGTATTTT. It codes for CATSRERGRGTDTQYF. The chain couples TRBV15 to TRBJ2-3; tentative D call: TRBD2 (7 bases). The CDR3 covers 16 residues. Germline assignment: CDR1 LNHNV and CDR2 YYDKDF (reference sequence). V lost 0 bases, J lost 1 base, and 11 bases lay in between.